These T cell receptor beta chains were read from a single sample in a study of blood T cells in healthy people across ages. One entry per CDR3 protein, called by TCRdb with MiXCR from the 5' RACE reads. The repertoire holds more than 1.4 million distinct CDR3 sequences, with roughly 45% as singletons. The sequenced sample was blood. The source is a woman aged 18-29 years in good health. CDR3s include the opening cysteine and the closing phenylalanine or tryptophan. D genes are given only for firm matches. A clone size is listed for some rows: how often the clone was seen (once, few, many), or a class if it is expanded.

few	-	TRBV7-2	TRBJ2-1	CASSLVSVGEQFF	TGTGCCAGCAGCTTAGTTTCAGTGGGTGAGCAGTTCTTC
-	TRBD1	TRBV25-1	TRBJ2-7	CASSHVGTGGREQYF	TGTGCCAGCAGCCATGTGGGGACAGGGGGACGCGAGCAGTACTTC
few	-	TRBV10-3	TRBJ2-3	CAISEGPSNTQYF	TGTGCCATCAGTGAGGGACCATCCAATACGCAGTATTTT
-	TRBD1	TRBV12-3/TRBV12-4	TRBJ2-5	CASTRQGRRETQYF	TGTGCCAGCACCCGACAGGGGCGCAGGGAGACCCAGTACTTC
-	TRBD1	TRBV2	TRBJ1-5	CASSPPGQGAGLNQPQHF	TGTGCCAGCAGTCCACCGGGACAGGGGGCAGGGCTCAATCAGCCCCAGCATTTT
-	-	TRBV20-1	TRBJ2-3	CSAPGWGTGGTDTQYF	TGCAGTGCCCCAGGTTGGGGAACTGGGGGCACAGATACGCAGTATTTT
-	-	TRBV5-1	TRBJ1-2	CASSLDRRYGYTF	TGCGCCAGCAGCTTGGATCGGAGATATGGCTACACCTTC
-	-	TRBV5-8	TRBJ1-5	CASRGEGGQPQHF	TGTGCCAGCAGGGGGGAAGGGGGTCAGCCCCAGCATTTT
few	-	TRBV7-9	TRBJ1-2	CASSLKQAGDYGYTF	TGTGCCAGCAGCTTAAAGCAGGCCGGAGACTATGGCTACACCTTC
few	TRBD2	TRBV4-1	TRBJ2-5	CASSQDPSGAFHKETQYF	TGCGCCAGCAGCCAAGATCCAAGCGGGGCTTTCCACAAAGAGACCCAGTACTTC
few	TRBD1	TRBV27	TRBJ1-2	CASRGQGSFNYGYTF	TGTGCCAGCAGGGGACAGGGCTCATTTAACTATGGCTACACCTTC
few	-	TRBV7-9	TRBJ2-7	CASSLSPPGGEQYF	TGTGCCAGCAGCTTGAGTCCTCCCGGGGGCGAGCAGTACTTC
few	TRBD1	TRBV30	TRBJ1-2	CAWSTLQGHTF	TGTGCCTGGAGTACATTACAGGGGCACACCTTC
-	-	TRBV12-3/TRBV12-4	TRBJ2-3	CASSSIGLSTDTQYF	TGTGCCAGCAGTTCAATCGGGCTGAGCACAGATACGCAGTATTTT
-	TRBD2	TRBV4-1	TRBJ2-5	CASSQTPAGASQETQYF	TGCGCCAGCAGCCAAACCCCAGCGGGAGCATCGCAAGAGACCCAGTACTTC
-	-	TRBV3-1	TRBJ2-5	CASSRRGVETQYF	TGTGCCAGCAGCCGAAGAGGGGTAGAGACCCAGTACTTC
-	TRBD1	TRBV6-1	TRBJ1-4	CASSPPGQADEKLFF	TGTGCCAGCAGTCCCCCGGGACAGGCAGATGAAAAACTGTTTTTT
-	TRBD2	TRBV4-1	TRBJ2-3	CASSQERASGSYDTQYF	TGCGCCAGCAGCCAAGAAAGGGCTAGCGGGAGTTACGATACGCAGTATTTT
-	TRBD2	TRBV4-1	TRBJ2-2	CASSQDSLAGYPGELFF	TGCGCCAGCAGCCAAGATAGCCTAGCGGGTTACCCCGGGGAGCTGTTTTTT
-	-	TRBV5-1	TRBJ2-7	CASRENTGNSYEQYF	TGCGCCAGCAGAGAAAATACAGGGAACTCCTACGAGCAGTACTTC
-	-	TRBV6-6	TRBJ1-2	CASSSPSDPNYGYTF	TGTGCCAGCAGTTCCCCTTCGGACCCTAACTATGGCTACACCTTC
-	-	TRBV3-1	TRBJ2-5	CASSVDRASDEQYF	TGTGCCAGCAGCGTTGACAGGGCTAGCGATGAGCAGTACTTC
-	-	TRBV28	TRBJ1-5	CASRNSNQPQHF	TGTGCCAGCAGGAATAGCAATCAGCCCCAGCATTTT
-	TRBD1	TRBV5-1	TRBJ2-1	CASSRWPGTGGDNEQFF	TGCGCCAGCAGCAGGTGGCCCGGGACAGGGGGGGACAATGAGCAGTTCTTC
few	-	TRBV7-9	TRBJ1-1	CASSVSNSMNTEAFF	TGTGCCAGCAGCGTCAGTAACTCTATGAACACTGAAGCTTTCTTT
-	TRBD2	TRBV4-1	TRBJ2-5	CASSRAGTSSPGGYNEQYF	TGCGCCAGCAGCCGGGCAGGGACTAGCTCCCCAGGGGGTTACAATGAGCAGTACTTC
few	-	TRBV6-6	TRBJ1-4	CASGPTGTLEKLFF	TGTGCCAGCGGCCCCACCGGGACCCTAGAAAAACTGTTTTTT
once	-	TRBV5-1	TRBJ1-2	CASSLEQGRPYGYTF	TGCGCCAGCAGCCTGGAGCAGGGGCGACCCTATGGCTACACCTTC
-	-	TRBV7-6	TRBJ2-3	CANSLVPGQTSTDTQYF	TGTGCCAACAGCTTAGTCCCTGGACAGACTAGCACAGATACGCAGTATTTT
many	TRBD1	TRBV28	TRBJ2-3	CASSWGQGRTDTQYF	TGTGCCAGCAGTTGGGGACAGGGGAGGACAGATACGCAGTATTTT
few	TRBD2	TRBV3-1	TRBJ2-7	CASKRSGGAYEQYF	TGTGCCAGCAAACGTAGCGGGGGGGCCTACGAGCAGTACTTC
many	-	TRBV5-1	TRBJ2-7	CASSLGLGTYEQYF	TGTGCCAGCAGCTTAGGGCTGGGGACCTACGAGCAGTACTTC
many	-	TRBV28	TRBJ2-5	CASSLSATETQYF	TGTGCCAGCAGTTTAAGTGCTACCGAGACCCAGTACTTC
few	-	TRBV3-1	TRBJ1-2	CASSQFRGREDSNYGYTF	TGTGCCAGCAGCCAGTTTCGCGGCAGGGAGGATTCTAACTATGGCTACACCTTC
-	-	TRBV7-2	TRBJ2-7	CASIQDSINSEQYF	TGTGCCAGCATCCAGGACAGTATTAACAGTGAGCAGTACTTC
-	TRBD1	TRBV12-3/TRBV12-4	TRBJ1-2	CASSPTGGADYGYTF	TGTGCCAGCAGTCCGACAGGGGGCGCGGACTATGGCTACACCTTC
-	-	TRBV28	TRBJ1-2	CASFPPGYGYTF	TGTGCCAGCTTCCCGCCCGGGTATGGCTACACCTTC
-	-	TRBV7-9	TRBJ1-2	CASSSTAGSDYGYTF	TGTGCCAGCAGCTCGACTGCGGGGTCCGACTATGGCTACACCTTC
once	TRBD1	TRBV29-1	TRBJ2-5	CSIRQGRQGDNEQYF	TGCAGCATAAGACAGGGGCGCCAGGGGGACAATGAGCAGTACTTC
-	TRBD1	TRBV7-7	TRBJ1-6	CASSRPHRYRGSSYNSPLHF	TGTGCTAGCAGCCGTCCCCACAGATACAGGGGGAGCTCCTATAATTCACCCCTCCACTTT
once	-	TRBV9	TRBJ1-2	CASSVREYGYTF	TGTGCCAGCAGCGTCAGGGAATATGGCTACACCTTC
-	TRBD2	TRBV15	TRBJ2-1	CATSRGLAGLIEQFF	TGTGCCACCAGCAGGGGACTAGCGGGACTCATTGAGCAGTTCTTC
many	-	TRBV15	TRBJ2-3	CATSRNTDTQYF	TGTGCCACCAGCCGAAACACAGATACGCAGTATTTT
-	-	TRBV6-6	TRBJ1-2	CASSYSAGYTF	TGTGCCAGCAGTTACTCGGCCGGCTACACCTTC